Sequencing of this T cell receptor beta chain was carried out in a study of blood T cell repertoires in COVID-19. At the level of the study: The recovered donors of Cohort 3 showed two negative PCRs, clearance, or symptom resolution. T cells, B-cell-depleted T cells, or PBMCs supplied cDNA or gDNA.

Original processing methods: Estimation of nucleated cell counts relied on the amplification of reference gene primers. Assay: immunoSEQ multiplex PCR; the TCRdb copy retains only in-frame clones and omits some. From that table come the V and J calls and clone size; the DNA was used to work out D and trimming. The sample shows a few hundred thousand clones, around 87% of them seen only once. Study members were between roughly 18 and 89 years old and lived in fewer than 30 US regions. Trimming pared 4 bases from V and 0 bases from J, leaving 6 bases between. CDR3 length: 14 residues. Germline V gene sequence: CDR1 MGHRA, CDR2 YSYEKL.

Source material: PBMCs or T cells enriched from blood (not recorded which). This rearrangement joins TRBV4-1 to TRBJ1-4; unclear D gene. This TCR was recovered from a man aged 35-49 years in a cohort exposed to, infected with or recovered from COVID-19 (not recorded which). In nucleotides, the CDR3 is TGCGCCAGCAGCCGAGGATCAACTAATGAAAAACTGTTTTTT. It codes for CASSRGSTNEKLFF.